This T cell receptor (beta chain) was found in a study of sequential checkpoint blockade in melanoma. Overall study context: Patients were randomized 1:1 to nivolumab-then-ipilimumab or ipilimumab-then-nivolumab first-line. Maintenance nivolumab came after either treatment sequence.

Treatment noted: randomized to nivolumab then ipilimumab (arm A) or the reverse (arm B). PBMC sorting kept live CD3+CD8+ cells without CD19 or CD56. CDR3 size: 15 residues. From germline, CDR1 is SGHVS and CDR2 FNYEAQ. Clones were sequenced by immunoSEQ multiplex PCR, and TCRdb holds only the in-frame ones, with some missing. Found here are roughly 8,800 clones, around two thirds of them singletons; the top ten hold around 24%. For this clone: Compared with germline, one end of the junction differs, possibly owing to a read error.

Sample: CD8+ T cells sorted from blood (inferred from file names), taken from a patient given nivolumab and ipilimumab in sequence. This chain connects TRBV7-6 to TRBJ2-5; 8 bases are shared with TRBD2. The source of this sequence is a human donor with melanoma. CDR3 DNA: TGTGCCAGCAGCTTATTAACTAGCGGCCAAGAGACCCGGTACTTC. Encoded protein: CASSLLTSGQETRYF.